These T cell receptor beta chains were read from a single sample in a study of T cell responses to AZD1222 COVID-19 vaccine. The method was immunoSEQ multiplex PCR; TCRdb's version includes in-frame clones alone and lacks a portion of them. The sample contains over 150,000 clones, about 87% of which appear only once. The material was peripheral blood, obtained on day 0 of AZD1222 vaccination. These receptors came from an adult in good health. CDR3s leave out the opening cysteine and the closing phenylalanine or tryptophan. The order of the fields is J gene, V gene, CDR3 protein.

j_gene: TRBJ1-2; v_gene: TRBV7-2; CDR3aa: ASSLVIDPNYGYT
j_gene: TRBJ1-1; v_gene: TRBV5-1; CDR3aa: ASSLVGGNTEAF
j_gene: TRBJ2-5; v_gene: TRBV11-3; CDR3aa: ASSLGGLSGETQY
j_gene: TRBJ1-2; v_gene: TRBV28; CDR3aa: ASSLPGAYGYT
j_gene: TRBJ1-5; v_gene: TRBV7-8; CDR3aa: ASSSGRGQGQPQH
j_gene: TRBJ2-2; v_gene: TRBV7-2; CDR3aa: ASSLVLAGGPGTGELF
j_gene: TRBJ1-4; v_gene: TRBV5-6; CDR3aa: ASSSRLVMEKLF
j_gene: TRBJ1-5; v_gene: TRBV19; CDR3aa: ATSTGGVSNQPQH
j_gene: TRBJ2-1; v_gene: TRBV7-2; CDR3aa: ASSGRGGYEQF
j_gene: TRBJ2-7; v_gene: TRBV5-5; CDR3aa: ASSLIIAGSGEQY
j_gene: TRBJ1-4; v_gene: TRBV5-1; CDR3aa: ASSPDRVGNEKLF
j_gene: TRBJ1-1; v_gene: TRBV6-6; CDR3aa: ASKHPGGDTEAF
j_gene: TRBJ1-1; v_gene: TRBV5-6; CDR3aa: ASSLELNTEAF
j_gene: TRBJ1-1; v_gene: TRBV5-1; CDR3aa: ASSREVDTEAF
j_gene: TRBJ2-3; v_gene: TRBV11-2; CDR3aa: ASSLDPTGLADTQY
j_gene: TRBJ2-7; v_gene: TRBV10-2; CDR3aa: ASDQIEPRYEQY
j_gene: TRBJ1-1; v_gene: TRBV19; CDR3aa: ASSTGQGWTEAF
j_gene: TRBJ2-3; v_gene: TRBV6-5; CDR3aa: ASRPDRPGTDTQY
j_gene: TRBJ1-6; v_gene: TRBV14; CDR3aa: ASSQESQELCPLH
j_gene: TRBJ2-2; v_gene: TRBV9; CDR3aa: ASSADGRGFTGELF
j_gene: TRBJ1-4; v_gene: TRBV3-1/TRBV3-2; CDR3aa: ASSQVWGSNEKLF
j_gene: TRBJ1-2; v_gene: TRBV28; CDR3aa: ASGREGNYGYT
j_gene: TRBJ1-3; v_gene: TRBV2; CDR3aa: ASSERTGPGWAIY
j_gene: TRBJ2-2; v_gene: TRBV11-2; CDR3aa: ASSLDLVAVGELF
j_gene: TRBJ1-1; v_gene: TRBV18; CDR3aa: ASSRVEGNTEAF
j_gene: TRBJ2-7; v_gene: TRBV7-9; CDR3aa: ASSVTGGTYEQY
j_gene: TRBJ1-6; v_gene: TRBV5-6; CDR3aa: ASSNYGGLASPLH
j_gene: TRBJ1-6; v_gene: TRBV7-2; CDR3aa: ASSLGGGVNSPLH
j_gene: TRBJ2-1; v_gene: TRBV4-3; CDR3aa: ASSQDSKLGDEQF
j_gene: TRBJ1-1; v_gene: TRBV27; CDR3aa: ASSLSRGLDTEAF
j_gene: TRBJ1-5; v_gene: TRBV11-2; CDR3aa: ASSPNLDQPQH
j_gene: TRBJ2-5; v_gene: TRBV6-6; CDR3aa: ASSLGTRFQETQY
j_gene: TRBJ1-5; v_gene: TRBV28; CDR3aa: ASSLGGNNQPQH
j_gene: TRBJ1-5; v_gene: TRBV7-2; CDR3aa: ASSLGGGANQPQH
j_gene: TRBJ1-5; v_gene: TRBV2; CDR3aa: ASSAQGSGQPQH
j_gene: TRBJ2-2; v_gene: TRBV11-2; CDR3aa: ASSLWPAPGLF
j_gene: TRBJ2-6; v_gene: TRBV11-1; CDR3aa: ASSIQGSGANVLT
j_gene: TRBJ1-2; v_gene: TRBV19; CDR3aa: ASTPGGQEGYGYT
j_gene: TRBJ2-7; v_gene: TRBV5-1; CDR3aa: ASSLEGPAEQY
j_gene: TRBJ2-7; v_gene: TRBV7-8; CDR3aa: ASTAGTSYEQY
j_gene: TRBJ2-7; v_gene: TRBV7-9; CDR3aa: ASSLRGRDLREQY
j_gene: TRBJ2-7; v_gene: TRBV6-5; CDR3aa: ASLRQGANYEQY
j_gene: TRBJ1-1; v_gene: TRBV12-3/TRBV12-4; CDR3aa: ASSSTLGTEAF